The 7 T cell receptor beta chains reported below all come from one sample, sequenced in a study of memory CD4+ T cells and cytomegalovirus serostatus. Assay used: immunoSEQ multiplex PCR; TCRdb lists only in-frame clones, some missing. The table lists roughly 48,000 clones, around 82% of them singletons. The sort gate was single viable CD3+CD4+CD8-CD45RO+ cells for memory CD4+ T cells. The sequenced sample consisted of memory CD4+ T cells from blood. These receptors were taken from an adult in good health and CMV-seropositive.

This clone was seen just once. The CDR3 region is CASSPDVTDTQYF. CDR3 sequence (DNA): TGTGCCAGCAGTCCGGATGTCACAGATACGCAGTATTTT. The chain couples TRBV27 to TRBJ2-3; D uncertain. The CDR3 has 13 amino acids. With 5 bases removed from V and 2 bases from J, the gap between germline ends came to 8 bases. Germline values: CDR1 MNHEY, CDR2 SMNVEV (reference sequence).

V gene TRBV28 combines with J gene TRBJ2-7; perhaps TRBD1 as D (6 bases). Germline CDR1 reads MDHEN; CDR2 reads SYDVKM. CDR3 length: 13 amino acids. V lost 8 bases and J lost 6, with 17 bases in between. The CDR3 protein is CASLTGPGGEQYF. In DNA form, the CDR3 reads TGTGCCAGCCTAACAGGGCCCGGTGGCGAGCAGTACTTC.

This clone was found once. The V call is TRBV15, the J call TRBJ1-2; the D gene is possibly TRBD1 (5 bases). Trimming removed 0 bases at V and 2 bases at J, with 7 bases between. CDR3 length equals 14 residues. The germline V gene encodes CDR1 LNHNV and CDR2 YYDKDF (reference sequence). CDR3 coding DNA: TGTGCCACCAGCAGAGATGGGGGAAACTATGGCTACACCTTC. Amino acid sequence: CATSRDGGNYGYTF. Full variable domain (rest looked up from reference TRBV15 and TRBJ1-2): DAMVIQNPRYQVTQFGKPVTLSCSQTLNHNVMYWYQQKSSQAPKLLFHYYDKDFNNEADTPDNFQSRRPNTSFCFLDIRSPGLGDTAMYLCATSRDGGNYGYTFGSGTRLTVV.

A single count supports this clone. This chain connects TRBV27 to TRBJ1-4; D perhaps matches TRBD1 (5 bases). This CDR3 comprises 14 residues. The germline V gene encodes CDR1 MNHEY and CDR2 SMNVEV (reference sequence). The V end was cut by 4 bases, the J end by 10 bases, with 16 bases between. The CDR3 is CASSSTRGFGKLFF. The CDR3, as DNA: TGTGCCAGCAGTTCTACTAGGGGTTTTGGAAAACTGTTTTTT. The entire variable domain, with the rest obtained from reference TRBV27 and TRBJ1-4, is as follows: EAQVTQNPRYLITVTGKKLTVTCSQNMNHEYMSWYRQDPGLGLRQIYYSMNVEVTDKGDVPEGYKVSRKEKRNFPLILESPSPNQTSLYFCASSSTRGFGKLFFGSGTQLSVL.

This chain connects TRBV4-1 to TRBJ2-5; unclear D gene. Germline CDR1 and CDR2: MGHRA and YSYEKL. Trimming took 0 bases from V and 5 from J, leaving 7 bases between them. This CDR3 is built from 13 residues. The CDR3 is CASSQDDGETQYF. The CDR3 DNA is TGCGCCAGCAGCCAAGATGATGGGGAGACCCAGTACTTC.

This clone was seen a handful of times. This chain links TRBV28 with TRBJ1-3; no firm D call. V shed 2 bases and J shed 13 bases, with 12 bases lying between them. The CDR3 consists of 12 residues. CDR1 is MDHEN, CDR2 SYDVKM, per germline. DNA for the CDR3: TGTGCCAGCAGTTTAATGGAGCCAGAAATATATTTT. Encoded protein: CASSLMEPEIYF.

This clone was recorded only once. The chain uses TRBV18 and TRBJ1-1; no firm D call. The V gene's germline CDR1 is KGHSH and CDR2 LQKENI. The CDR3 contains 15 residues. Trimming removed 2 bases at V and 0 bases at J, with 10 bases between. The CDR3 protein is CASSPSIGMNTEAFF. The CDR3 DNA is TGTGCCAGCTCACCATCGATAGGCATGAACACTGAAGCTTTCTTT.